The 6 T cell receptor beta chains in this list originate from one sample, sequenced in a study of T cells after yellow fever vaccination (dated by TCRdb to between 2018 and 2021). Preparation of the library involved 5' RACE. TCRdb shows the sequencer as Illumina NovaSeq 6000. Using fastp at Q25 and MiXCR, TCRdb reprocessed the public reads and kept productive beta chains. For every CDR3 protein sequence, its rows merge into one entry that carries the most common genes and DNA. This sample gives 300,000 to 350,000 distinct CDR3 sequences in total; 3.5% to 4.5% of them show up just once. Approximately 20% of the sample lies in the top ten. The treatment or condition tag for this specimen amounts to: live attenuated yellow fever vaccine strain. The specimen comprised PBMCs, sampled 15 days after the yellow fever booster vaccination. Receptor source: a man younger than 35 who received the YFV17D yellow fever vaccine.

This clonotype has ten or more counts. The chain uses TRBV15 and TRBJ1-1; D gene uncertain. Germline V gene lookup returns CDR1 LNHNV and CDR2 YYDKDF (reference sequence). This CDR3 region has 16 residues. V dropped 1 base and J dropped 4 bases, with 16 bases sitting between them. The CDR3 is CATSRGAVEDRTEAFF. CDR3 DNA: TGTGCCACCAGCAGAGGGGCGGTTGAGGACCGCACTGAAGCTTTCTTT. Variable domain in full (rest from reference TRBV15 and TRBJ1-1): DAMVIQNPRYQVTQFGKPVTLSCSQTLNHNVMYWYQQKSSQAPKLLFHYYDKDFNNEADTPDNFQSRRPNTSFCFLDIRSPGLGDTAMYLCATSRGAVEDRTEAFFGQGTRLTVV.

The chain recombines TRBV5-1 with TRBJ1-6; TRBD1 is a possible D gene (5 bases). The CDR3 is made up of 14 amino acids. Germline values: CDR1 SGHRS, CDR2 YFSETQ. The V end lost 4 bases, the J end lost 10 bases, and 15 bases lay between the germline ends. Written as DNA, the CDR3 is TGCGCCAGCAGCGCCGGGACCGGCGGGTCACCCCTCCACTTT. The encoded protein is CASSAGTGGSPLHF. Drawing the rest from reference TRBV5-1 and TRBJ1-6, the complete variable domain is KAGVTQTPRYLIKTRGQQVTLSCSPISGHRSVSWYQQTPGQGLQFLFEYFSETQRNKGNFPGRFSGRQFSNSRSEMNVSTLELGDSALYLCASSAGTGGSPLHFGNGTRLTVT.

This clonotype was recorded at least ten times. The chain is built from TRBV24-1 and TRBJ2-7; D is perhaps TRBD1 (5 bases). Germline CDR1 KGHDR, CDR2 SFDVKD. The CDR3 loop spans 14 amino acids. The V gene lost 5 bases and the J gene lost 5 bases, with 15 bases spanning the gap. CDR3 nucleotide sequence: TGTGCCACCAGTGCCTCGACAGTGTTCGACGAGCAGTACTTC. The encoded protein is CATSASTVFDEQYF.

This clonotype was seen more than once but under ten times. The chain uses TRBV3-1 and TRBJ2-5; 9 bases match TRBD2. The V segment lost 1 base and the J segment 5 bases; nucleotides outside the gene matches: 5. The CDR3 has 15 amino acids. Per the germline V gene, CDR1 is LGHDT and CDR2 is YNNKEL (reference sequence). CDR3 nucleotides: TGTGCCAGCAGCCAAGGAGCGGGGGGTGGGGAGACCCAGTACTTC. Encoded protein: CASSQGAGGGETQYF.

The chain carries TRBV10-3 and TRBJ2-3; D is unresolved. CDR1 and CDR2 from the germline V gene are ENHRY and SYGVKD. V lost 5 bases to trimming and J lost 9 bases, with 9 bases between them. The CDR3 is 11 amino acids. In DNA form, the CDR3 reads TGTGCCATCAGTACCGCCGACACGCAGTATTTT. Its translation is CAISTADTQYF.

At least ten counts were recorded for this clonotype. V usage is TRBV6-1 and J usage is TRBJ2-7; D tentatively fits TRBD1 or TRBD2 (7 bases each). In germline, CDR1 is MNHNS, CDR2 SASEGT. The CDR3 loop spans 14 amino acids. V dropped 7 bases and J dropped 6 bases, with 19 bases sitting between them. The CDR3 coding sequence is TGTGCCAGCAATTCAGGGGAGGGGGCTCGCGAGCAGTACTTC. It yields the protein CASNSGEGAREQYF.